Following are 15 T cell receptor beta chains from one sample sequenced in a study of Graves' ophthalmopathy and Graves' hyperthyroidism. Amplification targeted the TCR beta CDR3 regions, with RNA transcripts as the source material. HTBI primers primed a first-round RT-PCR, and a second-round multiplex PCR followed. TCRdb re-called the multiplex PCR reads through MiXCR, storing one row per CDR3 protein. Here the sample spans about 700,000 distinct CDR3 sequences, just over 40% being singletons. Sequencing used peripheral blood. Every receptor here comes from an adult man with Graves' ophthalmopathy.

In its sample, this clonotype was seen many times. At one end, the junction sequence differs from germline, possibly due to a read error. The chain has TRBV5-1 and TRBJ2-5; D is perhaps TRBD2 (5 bases). Per the germline V gene, CDR1 is SGHRS and CDR2 is YFSETQ. The CDR3 sequence is 14 residues long. CDR3 sequence reads: CASSLGGREETQYF. CDR3 coding DNA: TGTGCCAGCAGCTTAGGTGGGCGGGAAGAGACCCAGTACTTC.

The J gene is TRBJ2-2, the V gene TRBV5-1, with 10 bases identical to TRBD1. This CDR3 has 15 residues. Germline V gene lookup returns CDR1 SGHRS and CDR2 YFSETQ. The V and J ends lost 6 bases and 3 bases, in that order; junction bases with no gene match: 5. In nucleotides, the CDR3 is TGCGCCAGCAACCTGGGACAGGGGTACACCGGGGAGCTGTTTTTT. This sequence encodes CASNLGQGYTGELFF. Combining the CDR3 with reference TRBV5-1 and TRBJ2-2 gives the whole variable domain KAGVTQTPRYLIKTRGQQVTLSCSPISGHRSVSWYQQTPGQGLQFLFEYFSETQRNKGNFPGRFSGRQFSNSRSEMNVSTLELGDSALYLCASNLGQGYTGELFFGEGSRLTVL.

The rearrangement joins TRBV2 to TRBJ2-2, with TRBD1 matching 7 bases. This CDR3 is 14 amino acids long. The V and J ends lost 9 bases and 5 bases, in that order; junction bases with no gene match: 9. Germline V gene data show CDR1 as SNHLY and CDR2 as FYNNEI. CDR3 protein: CASPRQGVTGELFF. In DNA, the CDR3 is TGTGCCAGTCCGAGACAGGGTGTTACCGGGGAGCTGTTTTTT.

This clonotype showed up many times. The chain links TRBV19 to TRBJ1-4, with D perhaps TRBD1 (6 bases). The germline V gene has CDR1 LNHDA and CDR2 SQIVND (reference sequence). The CDR3 covers 13 residues. Trimming cost V 8 bases and J 7 bases, with 14 bases left between them. DNA for the CDR3: TGTGCCAGTTCAGGACAGAGTAGTGAAAAACTGTTTTTT. Protein sequence: CASSGQSSEKLFF.

This clonotype was observed at least ten times. The V call is TRBV10-3, the J call TRBJ2-5; 11 bases line up with TRBD2. J gave up 1 base and V 6 bases, and 4 bases lay outside the gene matches. Germline loops: CDR1 ENHRY, CDR2 SYGVKD. The CDR3 has 15 amino acids. CDR3 region: CAIRDSGGVQETQYF. CDR3 bases: TGTGCCATCAGGGATAGCGGGGGGGTCCAAGAGACCCAGTACTTC.

This clonotype was seen only a few times. DNA of the CDR3: TGTGCCAGCAGCTTAGACCCGGGACTAGCGGGAGTAGGCGAGCAGTACTTC. Protein: CASSLDPGLAGVGEQYF. The chain is built from TRBV7-2 and TRBJ2-7; 14 positions agree with TRBD2. CDR3 length: 17 residues. Germline V gene sequence: CDR1 SGHTA, CDR2 FQGNSA. Trimming took 1 base from V and 6 from J; bases not matched to a gene: 8.

To note about this clonotype: A far more abundant clone sits one base away, making this likely a read error. The V and J genes are TRBV7-9 and TRBJ2-7, with D tentatively TRBD2 (6 bases). Germline loops: CDR1 SEHNR, CDR2 FQNEAQ (reference sequence). This CDR3 contains 13 residues. CDR3 nucleotide sequence: TGCGCCAGCGGCTCGGGACTCACCTACGAGCAGTACTTC. Translating it yields CASGSGLTYEQYF.

The chain is built from TRBV11-2 and TRBJ2-7; D possibly corresponds to TRBD1 (5 bases). Germline CDR1 is SGHAT and CDR2 is FQNNGV. CDR3 size: 14 residues. Between the trimmed V and J ends, which lost 7 bases and 4 bases, there was a span of 17 bases. CDR3 coding DNA: TGTGCCAGCATCCAGGGTGGTATTGGTTACGAGCAGTACTTC. Protein product: CASIQGGIGYEQYF.

Of note for this clonotype: The junction differs from germline at one of its ends, possibly a read error. V gene TRBV25-1 combines with J gene TRBJ2-7; 15 nucleotides agree with TRBD2. Looked up from germline, CDR1 is MGHDK and CDR2 is SYGVNS. The CDR3 consists of 15 residues. DNA of the CDR3: TGTGCCAACATAGGGACTAGCGGGAGGTTCGGGGAGCTGTACTTC. Amino acid sequence: CANIGTSGRFGELYF.

The chain joins TRBV19 to TRBJ1-1, with TRBD1 identical over 7 bases. V shed 11 bases, J shed 6 bases, and the junction held 9 bases outside the gene matches. Per germline, CDR1 LNHDA and CDR2 SQIVND (reference sequence). The CDR3 sequence is 12 residues long. The CDR3: CAWSNQGAEAFF. The CDR3, as DNA: TGTGCCTGGAGCAACCAGGGGGCTGAAGCTTTCTTT.

This clonotype was counted ten times or more. V and J are TRBV9 and TRBJ2-5, with D perhaps being TRBD1 or TRBD2 (6 bases each). V was shortened by 3 bases and J by 3 bases, with 18 bases between the two germline ends. Germline lookup yields CDR1 SGDLS and CDR2 YYNGEE. This CDR3 has 16 amino acids. As DNA, the CDR3 is TGTGCCAGCAGCGCGCCGAACGGGCGGGACAAAGAGACCCAGTACTTC. This sequence encodes CASSAPNGRDKETQYF.

The table lists this clonotype with a few counts. The chain carries TRBV5-1 and TRBJ2-3; D might be TRBD2 (6 bases). The germline gives CDR1 SGHRS, CDR2 YFSETQ. Trimming shortened V by 3 bases and J by 1 base, and 9 bases separated the two germline ends. This CDR3 spans 14 amino acids. The chain's CDR3 is CASSYRGGTDTQYF. In DNA form, the CDR3 reads TGCGCCAGCAGCTATCGCGGGGGCACAGATACGCAGTATTTT.

Comment on this clonotype: This may stem from a read error, because a much larger clone lies one nucleotide away. The rearrangement joins TRBV4-1 to TRBJ2-6; D unclear. The CDR3 has 15 residues. Germline-derived CDR1 and CDR2 are MGHRA and YSYEKL. V dropped 3 bases and J dropped 0 bases, with 6 bases sitting between them. CDR3: CASSHVSSGANVLTF. The CDR3 nucleotides read TGCGCCAGCAGCCACGTCAGCTCTGGGGCCAACGTCCTGACTTTC.

This clonotype was seen only a few times. The CDR3 loop is CASSQAAGGHYEQYF. CDR3 bases: TGTGCCAGCAGCCAAGCAGCGGGAGGACACTACGAGCAGTACTTC. This chain links TRBV3-1 with TRBJ2-7, with 9 bases that match TRBD2. J lost 3 bases, V lost 1 base, and 4 bases had no gene match. This CDR3 region has 15 residues. Germline values: CDR1 LGHDT, CDR2 YNNKEL (reference sequence).

Remarks on this clonotype: A junction boundary mismatches the germline segment, possibly from a read error. Here the CDR3 DNA reads TGCGCCAGCAGCGGGACTAGCGGGGACCCGAACACCGGGGAGCTGTTTTTT. Translated, it gives CASSGTSGDPNTGELFF. The genes are TRBV11-1 and TRBJ2-2; 13 bases are a match to TRBD2. CDR3 size: 17 residues. Germline CDR1 is SGHAT and CDR2 is FQDESV (reference sequence).